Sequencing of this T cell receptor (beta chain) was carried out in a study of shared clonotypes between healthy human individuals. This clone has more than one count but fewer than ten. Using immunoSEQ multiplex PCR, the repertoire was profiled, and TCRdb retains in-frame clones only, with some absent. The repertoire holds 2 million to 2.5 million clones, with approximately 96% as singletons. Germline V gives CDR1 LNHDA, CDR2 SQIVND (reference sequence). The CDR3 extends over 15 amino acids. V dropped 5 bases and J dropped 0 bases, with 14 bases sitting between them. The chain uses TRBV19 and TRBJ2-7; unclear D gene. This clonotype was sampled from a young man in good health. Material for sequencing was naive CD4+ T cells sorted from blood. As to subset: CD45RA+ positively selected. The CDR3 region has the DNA TGTGCCAGTAGTTCCCGGCCGGCCCGCTCCTACGAGCAGTACTTC. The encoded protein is CASSSRPARSYEQYF.